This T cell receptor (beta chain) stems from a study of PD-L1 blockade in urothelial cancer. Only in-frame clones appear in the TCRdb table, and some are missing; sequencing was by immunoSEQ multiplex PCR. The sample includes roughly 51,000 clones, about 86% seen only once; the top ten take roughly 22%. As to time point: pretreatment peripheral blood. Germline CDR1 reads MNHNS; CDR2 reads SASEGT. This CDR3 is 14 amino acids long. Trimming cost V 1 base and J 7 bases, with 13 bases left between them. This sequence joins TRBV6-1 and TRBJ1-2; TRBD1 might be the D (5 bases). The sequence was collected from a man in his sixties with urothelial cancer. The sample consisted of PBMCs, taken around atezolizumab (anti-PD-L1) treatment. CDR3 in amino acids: CASSEGRVLRGYTF. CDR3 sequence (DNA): TGTGCCAGCAGTGAAGGCAGGGTATTACGTGGCTACACCTTC.